One and the same sample provided the 3 T cell receptor beta chains below, sequenced in a study of blood T cell repertoires in COVID-19. Data came from immunoSEQ multiplex PCR; TCRdb stores just in-frame clones and leaves some out. The table lists 85,000 to 100,000 clones, less than 90% of them singletons. The sequencing input was peripheral blood. These receptors were collected from a man between 60 and 70 years old with acute or convalescent COVID-19.

V is TRBV28 and J is TRBJ1-1, with TRBD1 matching over 9 bases. The CDR3 sequence is 15 residues long. Trimming removed 6 bases from V and 7 bases from J; junction bases left unmatched: 12. CDR1 MDHEN and CDR2 SYDVKM come from the germline V gene. The CDR3 region has the DNA TGTGCCAGCAGATACTACAAGGGACAGGGACTTGAAGCTTTCTTT. This encodes CASRYYKGQGLEAFF.

V gene TRBV5-1 combines with J gene TRBJ2-5; maybe TRBD1 (6 bases). This CDR3 is built from 14 residues. Germline V gene lookup returns CDR1 SGHRS and CDR2 YFSETQ. The germline V and J ends were trimmed by 0 bases and 5 bases, with 11 bases remaining between them. CDR3: CASSLEAGVETQYF. The CDR3 DNA follows: TGCGCCAGCAGCTTGGAAGCAGGGGTCGAGACCCAGTACTTC.

This clone has more than one count but fewer than ten. The rearrangement joins TRBV6-6 to TRBJ1-2, with D possibly being TRBD1 (6 bases). Trimming shortened V by 7 bases and J by 5 bases, and 11 bases separated the two germline ends. This CDR3 has 12 residues. Looked up from germline, CDR1 is MNHNY and CDR2 is SVGAGI (reference sequence). In DNA form, the CDR3 reads TGTGCCAGCATTAAGGGGGAGTATGGCTACACCTTC. It codes for CASIKGEYGYTF.